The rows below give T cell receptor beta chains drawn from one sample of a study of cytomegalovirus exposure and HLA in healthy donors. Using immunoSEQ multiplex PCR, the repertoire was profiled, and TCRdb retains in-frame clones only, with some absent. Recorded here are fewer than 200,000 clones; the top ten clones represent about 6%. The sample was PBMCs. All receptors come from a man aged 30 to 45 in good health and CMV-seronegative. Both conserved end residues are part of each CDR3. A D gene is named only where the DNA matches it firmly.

TGTGCCTGGGGGAGGGCACCAAATGAAAAACTGTTTTTT CAWGRAPNEKLFF NA TRBJ1-4 TRBV30
TGTGCCAGCAGCCTCGGGTACAGGGGGACCTACGAGCAGTACTTC CASSLGYRGTYEQYF TRBD1 TRBJ2-7 TRBV7-6
TGTGCCAGCAGTCGAGGAGAACTCTCTGGAAACACCATATATTTT CASSRGELSGNTIYF NA TRBJ1-3 TRBV2
TGTGCCATCAGTGAGTCGAATAGACAAGAGACCCAGTACTTC CAISESNRQETQYF NA TRBJ2-5 TRBV10-3
TGTGCCAGCAGCTTTCCCGGGACTAGCGGGGGCCTAAAGCAGTTCTTC CASSFPGTSGGLKQFF TRBD2 TRBJ2-1 TRBV5-4
TGTGCCATCAGTGGGGGACTAGCGGGGGGAGCATCCTACAATGAGCAGTTCTTC CAISGGLAGGASYNEQFF TRBD2 TRBJ2-1 TRBV10-3
TGCACCAGCAGCCAAGCACGCGGGGGGCCCTCAGGCGGGGAGCTGTTTTTT CTSSQARGGPSGGELFF NA TRBJ2-2 TRBV1
TGTGCCAGCAGCCACATCTCTGGGGCCAACGTCCTGACTTTC CASSHISGANVLTF NA TRBJ2-6 TRBV28
TGTGCCAGCTCACCTACTGGGTCCCGGGGGACTGAAGCTTTCTTT CASSPTGSRGTEAFF NA TRBJ1-1 TRBV18
TGTGCCAGCAGTTTTAAGCGGAATGAGCAGTTCTTC CASSFKRNEQFF NA TRBJ2-1 TRBV28
TGTGCCAGCAGCCATTATACTTCGGGGGGGGTCCACAATGAGCAGTTCTTC CASSHYTSGGVHNEQFF TRBD2 TRBJ2-1 TRBV14
TGTGCCAGTAGTATGAGGCAGGGCCACTCCAACCAGTACTTC CASSMRQGHSNQYF NA TRBJ2-7 TRBV19
TGTGCCAGCAGTTTTCAGGGATATGGCTACGAGCAGTACTTC CASSFQGYGYEQYF NA TRBJ2-7 TRBV28
TGCGCCAGCAGCTTGTGGCCAGACTCCTACGAGCAGTACTTC CASSLWPDSYEQYF NA TRBJ2-7 TRBV5-1
TGTGCCAGCAGCTTCCAGGGAGGCACTGAAGCTTTCTTT CASSFQGGTEAFF NA TRBJ1-1 TRBV7-9
TGTGCCACCCATGCGGGTGCCAACATGAACACTGAAGCTTTCTTT CATHAGANMNTEAFF NA TRBJ1-1 TRBV19
TGTGCCAGTACCGGGACTAGCGGGAGGTCTAGCTCCTACGAGCAGTACTTC CASTGTSGRSSSYEQYF TRBD2 TRBJ2-7 TRBV19
TGTGCCAGCTCGGGACTAGCGGACAATGAGCAGTTCTTC CASSGLADNEQFF TRBD2 TRBJ2-1 TRBV27
TGTGCCAGCTCACAACGACAGGGCCCCTCTGGAAACACCATATATTTT CASSQRQGPSGNTIYF TRBD1 TRBJ1-3 TRBV18
TGTGCTAGTGGTTCCCGTAGCGGGGGGCCGCTTAATACGCAGTATTTT CASGSRSGGPLNTQYF TRBD2 TRBJ2-3 TRBV12-5
TGCGCCAGCAGCTTGGCAGGGTCGATCAATCAGCCCCAGCATTTT CASSLAGSINQPQHF NA TRBJ1-5 TRBV5-1
TGCGCCAGCAGCTTTCCTGGAGCCGGGACTGAAGCTTTCTTT CASSFPGAGTEAFF NA TRBJ1-1 TRBV5-1
TGTGCCAGCAGCCATAGGGGACACCAGAACACTGAAGCTTTCTTT CASSHRGHQNTEAFF NA TRBJ1-1 TRBV4-2
TGTGCCAGCAGTTTACCGACACCCCAGAACACTGAAGCTTTCTTT CASSLPTPQNTEAFF NA TRBJ1-1 TRBV28
TGTGCCAGCAGCCCTAGCCAGGGGGGCACTGAAGCTTTCTTT CASSPSQGGTEAFF TRBD1 TRBJ1-1 TRBV7-9